Listed here are 26 T cell receptor beta chains from one sample, sequenced in a study of T cells in Graves' hyperthyroidism and ophthalmopathy. RNA transcripts provided the source from which TCR beta CDR3 regions were amplified. The HTBI set primed first-round TCR CDR3 RT-PCR. TCRdb re-derived calls from the multiplex PCR reads in MiXCR, one entry per CDR3 protein. The data hold 560,000 or so distinct CDR3 sequences, with 15% to 20% observed a single time. The sequenced material came from blood. The source is a man aged 40-49 years with Graves' ophthalmopathy.

This clonotype was observed many times. The rearrangement joins TRBV10-3 to TRBJ2-1, with 7 positions matching TRBD1. With V trimmed by 10 bases and J by 8 bases, 8 bases remained unmatched. The CDR3 length is 12 residues. The germline gives CDR1 ENHRY, CDR2 SYGVKD. In DNA form, the CDR3 reads TGTGCCACGGTAAGGGGGCAGGATGAGCAGTTCTTC. This translates into CATVRGQDEQFF.

In its sample, this clonotype was seen many times. This chain joins TRBV2 and TRBJ1-1, with 8 bases fitting TRBD1. The length of the CDR3 is 14 residues. The V segment lost 4 bases and the J segment 9 bases; nucleotides outside the gene matches: 10. Germline V gene sequence: CDR1 SNHLY, CDR2 FYNNEI. CDR3 amino acids: CASSVGQGLSKAFF. The CDR3 DNA is TGTGCCAGCAGTGTCGGACAGGGACTATCTAAAGCTTTCTTT. The complete variable domain, with remaining parts taken from reference TRBV2 and TRBJ1-1, reads EPEVTQTPSHQVTQMGQEVILRCVPISNHLYFYWYRQILGQKVEFLVSFYNNEISEKSEIFDDQFSVERPDGSNFTLKIRSTKLEDSAMYFCASSVGQGLSKAFFGQGTRLTVV.

This chain joins TRBV29-1 and TRBJ1-2, with D perhaps matching TRBD1 (6 bases). The CDR3 covers 12 residues. Trimming took off 6 bases at V and 8 bases at J, with 16 bases between the two ends. Per the germline V gene, CDR1 is SQVTM and CDR2 is ANQGSEA. For the CDR3, the DNA is TGCAGCGTCCTCGAATGGACAGCCGGCTACACCTTC. It is translated as CSVLEWTAGYTF.

This clonotype was found many times. The gene calls are TRBV6-1 and TRBJ2-7; TRBD1 matches at 7 bases. Germline lookup yields CDR1 MNHNS and CDR2 SASEGT. The junction had 8 bases not matched to a gene; V was cut back by 5 bases and J by 1 base. This CDR3 spans 15 amino acids. The CDR3 DNA reads TGTGCCAGCAGTTCCTTCCCGACAGGGTCCTACGAGCAGTACTTC. It yields the protein CASSSFPTGSYEQYF.

The V call is TRBV7-9, the J call TRBJ1-1; D unclear. Deletions cut 1 base from V and 8 bases from J, with 20 bases between. CDR1 and CDR2 from the germline V gene are SEHNR and FQNEAQ (reference sequence). This CDR3 region has 16 residues. CDR3 nucleotide sequence: TGTGCCAGCAGCTTAGTCGGAGGCCCCCTTACTATCGAAGCTTTCTTT. It codes for CASSLVGGPLTIEAFF.

This rearrangement joins TRBV20-1 to TRBJ2-1; maybe TRBD2 (7 bases). The CDR3 is 16 residues long. CDR1 is DFQATT and CDR2 is SNEGSKA in the germline V gene (reference sequence). The V end lost 0 bases, the J end lost 0 bases, and 12 bases lay between the germline ends. The DNA for the CDR3 is TGCAGTGCTAGAGAGGAGGCGGGGGCCTCCTACAATGAGCAGTTCTTC. Translated: CSAREEAGASYNEQFF.

The chain's CDR3 is CASSPTTLNTGELFF. The CDR3 DNA reads TGTGCCAGCAGCCCCACGACCCTGAACACCGGGGAGCTGTTTTTT. J is TRBJ2-2 and V is TRBV7-9; D ambiguous. V lost 5 bases to trimming and J lost 1 base, with 11 bases between them. The germline V gene has CDR1 SEHNR and CDR2 FQNEAQ (reference sequence). This CDR3 comprises 15 residues.

This clonotype showed up many times. The chain recombines TRBV27 with TRBJ2-1; TRBD2 is a possible D gene (5 bases). The V gene lost 3 bases and the J gene lost 5 bases, with 11 bases spanning the gap. CDR1 is MNHEY and CDR2 is SMNVEV in the germline V gene (reference sequence). The CDR3 contains 14 residues. This CDR3 reads CASSLVPRDNEQFF. CDR3 sequence (DNA): TGTGCCAGCAGTTTGGTCCCGAGGGACAATGAGCAGTTCTTC.

Only a few counts were recorded for this clonotype. This chain connects TRBV6-1 to TRBJ1-6; D may be TRBD1 (5 bases). The CDR3 has 15 amino acids. V gave up 7 bases and J gave up 6 bases, with 16 bases separating them. CDR1 and CDR2 from the germline V gene are MNHNS and SASEGT. CDR3 bases: TGTGCCAGCACCCTATTAGGGGCGGGTAATTCACCCCTCCACTTT. Translated: CASTLLGAGNSPLHF.

This clonotype appeared once. The chain links TRBV13 to TRBJ1-2; TRBD1 might be the D (5 bases). V lost 6 bases and J 2 bases, leaving 10 bases between the germline ends. Germline loops: CDR1 PRHDT, CDR2 FYEKMQ (reference sequence). CDR3 length: 13 amino acids. The CDR3 DNA sequence: TGTGCCAGCAGTGCCCGGGGGAACTATGGCTACACCTTC. Amino acid sequence: CASSARGNYGYTF. Together with reference TRBV13 and TRBJ1-2, the CDR3 gives the full variable domain: AAGVIQSPRHLIKEKRETATLKCYPIPRHDTVYWYQQGPGQDPQFLISFYEKMQSDKGSIPDRFSAQQFSDYHSELNMSSLELGDSALYFCASSARGNYGYTFGSGTRLTVV.

This clonotype was counted at least ten times. The rearrangement links TRBV11-2 to TRBJ2-1; 9 bases are a match to TRBD2. The trim removed 7 bases at V and 0 bases at J, leaving 7 bases unmatched. The CDR3 has 16 residues. Looked up from germline, CDR1 is SGHAT and CDR2 is FQNNGV. The CDR3 region is CASTPAGGNSYNEQFF. CDR3 sequence (DNA): TGTGCCAGCACCCCAGCGGGGGGCAACTCCTACAATGAGCAGTTCTTC.

This clonotype is a singleton in its sample. J is TRBJ1-2 and V is TRBV29-1, with 7 bases lining up with TRBD1. The germline gives CDR1 SQVTM, CDR2 ANQGSEA. The CDR3 contains 14 residues. Trimming at V came to 3 bases and at J to 8 bases, leaving 12 bases not matched to a gene. CDR3 residues: CSVDRRAGGFGYTF. Written as DNA, the CDR3 is TGCAGCGTTGATAGGCGGGCAGGGGGTTTCGGCTACACCTTC.

This clonotype was counted many times. The V gene is TRBV28, the J gene TRBJ1-6, with a tentative D call TRBD1 (5 bases). V dropped 6 bases and J dropped 5 bases, with 14 bases sitting between them. Germline CDR1 reads MDHEN; CDR2 reads SYDVKM. The CDR3 consists of 15 residues. CDR3 residues: CASSTGTADNSPLHF. Written as DNA, the CDR3 is TGTGCCAGCAGCACCGGGACGGCCGATAATTCACCCCTCCACTTT.

The table lists this clonotype with a few counts. The gene calls are TRBV15 and TRBJ1-2; 8 bases are a match to TRBD1. The germline gives CDR1 LNHNV, CDR2 YYDKDF (reference sequence). The junction had 12 bases not matched to a gene; V was cut back by 5 bases and J by 4 bases. The CDR3 is 16 residues long. CDR3 DNA: TGTGCCACCAGCCGACCAGGGGGCACCTCCCTCTATGGCTACACCTTC. Protein product: CATSRPGGTSLYGYTF.

The gene calls are TRBV5-1 and TRBJ2-1, with TRBD2 identical over 9 bases. This CDR3 spans 15 amino acids. From germline, CDR1 is SGHRS and CDR2 YFSETQ. Unmatched junction bases numbered 11, after V lost 6 bases and J lost 7 bases. CDR3 nucleotide sequence: TGCGCCAGCACTCAGCGGGGGGAAGTAGTGAATGAGCAGTTCTTC. It is translated as CASTQRGEVVNEQFF.

This clonotype was counted a few times. The V call is TRBV9, the J call TRBJ2-2, with D possibly matching TRBD1 (6 bases). Looked up from germline, CDR1 is SGDLS and CDR2 is YYNGEE. Between the trimmed V and J ends, which lost 4 bases and 6 bases, there was a span of 13 bases. The CDR3 runs 14 residues. The DNA of the CDR3 is TGTGCCAGCAGCACCACAGGGAAACCCGGGGAGCTGTTTTTT. This sequence encodes CASSTTGKPGELFF.

This clonotype has only a few counts. This chain uses TRBV6-2 or TRBV6-3 with TRBJ1-2; D remains ambiguous. The V gene lost 10 bases and the J gene lost 5 bases, with 14 bases spanning the gap. This CDR3 has 12 residues. CDR1 and CDR2 from the germline V gene are MNHEY and SVGEGT. The CDR3, as DNA: TGTGCCACCGAAGGGCTAAGATATGGCTACACCTTC. Encoded protein: CATEGLRYGYTF.

In this sample, this clonotype turned up many times. The CDR3 region is CASRSPWGSWETTEAFF. The CDR3 nucleotides are TGTGCCAGCAGATCCCCCTGGGGGAGTTGGGAAACCACTGAAGCTTTCTTT. The chain employs TRBV27 and TRBJ1-1, with a possible D match to TRBD1 (5 bases). There are 17 residues in the CDR3. V was clipped by 6 bases and J by 4 bases, with 24 bases between them. Germline CDR1 MNHEY, CDR2 SMNVEV (reference sequence).

This clonotype has at least ten counts. V is TRBV9 and J is TRBJ2-1, with D perhaps matching TRBD1 (7 bases). The ends were cut back, 4 bases at V and 9 bases at J, with 20 bases in the middle. From germline, CDR1 is SGDLS and CDR2 YYNGEE. This CDR3 comprises 15 residues. CDR3 nucleotides: TGTGCCAGCAGCTCTCGACAGGGCCTGGGGGGTGAGCAGTTCTTC. This translates into CASSSRQGLGGEQFF.

This clonotype was found a few times. The CDR3 nucleotides read TGTGCCAGCGTCCAGGGAGATGGCTACACCTTC. This gives the protein CASVQGDGYTF. The chain couples TRBV6-1 to TRBJ1-2; D is perhaps TRBD1 (5 bases). The CDR3 covers 11 residues. The V gene's germline CDR1 is MNHNS and CDR2 SASEGT. With 8 bases removed from V and 6 bases from J, the gap between germline ends came to 10 bases.

The chain employs TRBV19 and TRBJ2-5; 8 nucleotides agree with TRBD1. J lost 6 bases, V lost 6 bases, and 9 bases had no gene match. This CDR3 has 14 residues. Germline loops: CDR1 LNHDA, CDR2 SQIVND (reference sequence). CDR3 protein: CASSRGQGAKTQYF. The CDR3 bases are TGTGCCAGTAGCCGTGGGCAGGGGGCCAAGACCCAGTACTTC. Supplemented by reference TRBV19 and TRBJ2-5, the full variable domain reads DGGITQSPKYLFRKEGQNVTLSCEQNLNHDAMYWYRQDPGQGLRLIYYSQIVNDFQKGDIAEGYSVSREKKESFPLTVTSAQKNPTAFYLCASSRGQGAKTQYFGPGTRLLVL.

In this sample, this clonotype turned up many times. J is TRBJ2-1 and V is TRBV9; TRBD2 matches at 8 bases. The CDR3 totals 16 residues. With V trimmed by 0 bases and J by 10 bases, 12 bases remained unmatched. Germline V gene sequence: CDR1 SGDLS, CDR2 YYNGEE. The CDR3 region has the DNA TGTGCCAGCAGCGTAGGGCTAGGGAGGACTAGCCGCGAGCAGTTCTTC. It specifies CASSVGLGRTSREQFF.

There are a few counts of this clonotype. The V and J genes are TRBV20-1 and TRBJ1-2; weak D call: TRBD1 (5 bases). The CDR3 has 12 residues. Trimming stripped 6 bases from V and 7 bases from J, with 15 bases between. CDR1 is DFQATT, CDR2 SNEGSKA, per germline (reference sequence). The CDR3 here is CSAGGGTSGYTF. The CDR3 region has the DNA TGCAGTGCCGGTGGGGGAACGAGTGGCTACACCTTC.

This clonotype was seen many times. In DNA form, the CDR3 reads TGCAGTGCTAGAGTCCTCTCGGGACTAGCGGGGGACAATGAGCAGTTCTTC. The encoded protein is CSARVLSGLAGDNEQFF. V and J are TRBV20-1 and TRBJ2-1, with TRBD2 identical over 14 bases. The CDR3 is 17 amino acids. The germline V gene encodes CDR1 DFQATT and CDR2 SNEGSKA (reference sequence). Trimming removed 1 base from V and 5 bases from J; junction bases left unmatched: 7.

This chain connects TRBV6-1 to TRBJ2-2; the match to TRBD2 covers 8 bases. This CDR3 has 14 amino acids. V lost 7 bases and J lost 1; bases outside the gene matches: 2. Germline V lookup: CDR1 MNHNS, CDR2 SASEGT. CDR3 DNA: TGTGCCAGCATGCGGGAGGTGAACACCGGGGAGCTGTTTTTT. Protein: CASMREVNTGELFF.

This clonotype was seen many times. The CDR3 loop reads CASRVGGAGGYYEQYF. DNA for the CDR3: TGTGCCAGCAGGGTCGGGGGAGCGGGAGGCTACTACGAGCAGTACTTC. This chain links TRBV2 with TRBJ2-7, with TRBD2 matching 9 bases. The CDR3 has 16 residues. V shed 6 bases, J shed 3 bases, and the junction held 12 bases outside the gene matches. Germline CDR1 is SNHLY and CDR2 is FYNNEI.